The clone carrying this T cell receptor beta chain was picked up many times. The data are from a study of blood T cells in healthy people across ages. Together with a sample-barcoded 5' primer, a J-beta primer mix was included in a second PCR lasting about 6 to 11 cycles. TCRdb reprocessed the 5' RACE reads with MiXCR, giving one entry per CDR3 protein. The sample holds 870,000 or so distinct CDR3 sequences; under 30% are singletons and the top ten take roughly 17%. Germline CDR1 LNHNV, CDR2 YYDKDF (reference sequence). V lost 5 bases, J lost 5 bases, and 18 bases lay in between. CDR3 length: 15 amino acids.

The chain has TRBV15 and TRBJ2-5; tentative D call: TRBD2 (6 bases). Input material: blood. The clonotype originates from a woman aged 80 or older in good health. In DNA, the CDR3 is TGTGCCACCAGCGGATCTCCGGGACTGGGGGAGACCCAGTACTTC. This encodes CATSGSPGLGETQYF. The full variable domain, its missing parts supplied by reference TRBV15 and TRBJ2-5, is DAMVIQNPRYQVTQFGKPVTLSCSQTLNHNVMYWYQQKSSQAPKLLFHYYDKDFNNEADTPDNFQSRRPNTSFCFLDIRSPGLGDTAMYLCATSGSPGLGETQYFGPGTRLLVL.